A single sample is the source of the 32 T cell receptor beta chains below, sequenced in a study of blood T cells in healthy people across ages. Then a second PCR, running roughly 6 to 11 cycles, was carried out with a sample-barcoded 5' primer and a J-beta primer mix. TCRdb recomputed calls from the 5' RACE reads with MiXCR, one row per CDR3 protein. This table holds about a million distinct CDR3 sequences, roughly two fifths found once. Sequenced material: blood. The receptor source for this set is a man between 18 and 35 years old in good health.

This clonotype was counted between two and nine times. J is TRBJ2-5 and V is TRBV18; D perhaps matches TRBD1 (6 bases). The CDR3 covers 14 residues. The V and J ends lost 2 bases and 3 bases respectively, with 10 bases between them. CDR1 is KGHSH and CDR2 is LQKENI in the germline V gene. The CDR3 nucleotides read TGTGCCAGCTCACCAGCCGGGACAAAAGAGACCCAGTACTTC. This gives the protein CASSPAGTKETQYF.

This clonotype was counted a few times. This chain uses TRBV5-1 with TRBJ1-1; D is unclear. The CDR3 loop spans 11 amino acids. The V gene's germline CDR1 is SGHRS and CDR2 YFSETQ. Trimming took 5 bases from V and 7 from J, leaving 9 bases between them. The CDR3 region is CASSFGNEAFF. In DNA form, the CDR3 reads TGCGCCAGCAGTTTTGGTAATGAAGCTTTCTTT.

In its sample, this clonotype was seen a few times. The rearrangement joins TRBV7-2 to TRBJ1-2; tentatively, D is TRBD1 (6 bases). Between the trimmed V and J ends, which lost 0 bases and 4 bases, there was a span of 24 bases. Per the germline V gene, CDR1 is SGHTA and CDR2 is FQGNSA. This CDR3 is built from 19 residues. The CDR3, as DNA: TGTGCCAGCAGCTTAGCGCGCATGTCAATGAGGGACATCTCCTATGGCTACACCTTC. It encodes CASSLARMSMRDISYGYTF.

This rearrangement joins TRBV20-1 to TRBJ2-7; 9 bases match TRBD1. This CDR3 is built from 14 residues. V dropped 3 bases and J dropped 2; count of bases not matched to a gene: 5. Germline-derived CDR1 and CDR2 are DFQATT and SNEGSKA (reference sequence). CDR3 in amino acids: CSASKGQGTYEQYF. DNA for the CDR3: TGCAGTGCTAGCAAGGGACAGGGAACCTACGAGCAGTACTTC.

For this clonotype: One end of the junction varies from germline; a read error may be responsible. J is TRBJ2-3 and V is TRBV6-5, with TRBD2 matching over 9 bases. This CDR3 is 16 amino acids long. The V gene's germline CDR1 is MNHEY and CDR2 SVGAGI. The CDR3 spells CASSYSWRGGPDTQYF. The CDR3 DNA follows: TGTGCTAGCAGTTACTCGTGGCGGGGGGGCCCAGATACGCAGTATTTT.

The chain recombines TRBV6-5 with TRBJ1-2, with D tentatively TRBD1 (5 bases). Germline V gives CDR1 MNHEY, CDR2 SVGAGI. The CDR3 is 13 residues long. V lost 0 bases and J lost 8, with 10 bases in between. Written as DNA, the CDR3 is TGTGCCAGCAGTTACTCGACAGTAAAAGGCTACACCTTC. This translates into CASSYSTVKGYTF.

In this sample, this clonotype turned up a few times. The chain is built from TRBV20-1 and TRBJ1-2; tentative D call: TRBD1 (5 bases). Germline CDR1 reads DFQATT; CDR2 reads SNEGSKA (reference sequence). The CDR3 sequence is 15 residues long. V was cut by 6 bases and J by 2 bases, with 19 bases left in between. CDR3 coding DNA: TGCAGTGCCGAGGAGGGCGGGGGACGGAACTATGGCTACACCTTC. Amino acid sequence: CSAEEGGGRNYGYTF.

The V call is TRBV9, the J call TRBJ2-6, with D tentatively TRBD1 (6 bases). This CDR3 spans 19 amino acids. Trimming left V 4 bases short and J 2 bases short, with 22 bases between. CDR1 and CDR2 (germline): SGDLS, YYNGEE. The CDR3 spells CASSSSRQVRSAGANVLTF. CDR3 nucleotides: TGTGCCAGCAGCTCGTCCCGACAGGTTAGATCCGCTGGGGCCAACGTCCTGACTTTC.

Only a few counts were recorded for this clonotype. V and J are TRBV2 and TRBJ1-5; 7 bases fit TRBD1. CDR1 is SNHLY, CDR2 FYNNEI, per germline. The V gene end was trimmed by 6 bases and the J gene end by 7 bases; junction bases not matched to a gene: 6. This CDR3 is built from 13 residues. The CDR3 region has the DNA TGTGCCAGCAGGGAAACAGGGGAGCAGCCCCAGCATTTT. Residues: CASRETGEQPQHF.

At least ten counts were recorded for this clonotype. This chain connects TRBV27 to TRBJ2-3; the D gene is possibly TRBD2 (6 bases). CDR1 MNHEY and CDR2 SMNVEV come from the germline V gene (reference sequence). Trimming cost V 2 bases and J 5 bases, with 11 bases left between them. The CDR3 length is 14 residues. The CDR3 reads CASSLEQEGDTQYF. The DNA for the CDR3 is TGTGCCAGCAGTTTAGAACAGGAGGGAGATACGCAGTATTTT.

The rearrangement joins TRBV11-2 to TRBJ2-5, with D unclear. V shed 1 base and J shed 4 bases, with 13 bases lying between them. This CDR3 is 15 amino acids long. Germline V gene sequence: CDR1 SGHAT, CDR2 FQNNGV. CDR3: CASSLAPRRGETQYF. The CDR3 nucleotides are TGTGCCAGCAGCTTAGCCCCTAGACGAGGAGAGACCCAGTACTTC.

This clonotype has just a few counts. The chain links TRBV7-2 to TRBJ1-5; D is undetermined. V was trimmed by 4 bases and J by 6 bases, leaving 10 bases between them. CDR3 length equals 13 residues. In germline, CDR1 is SGHTA, CDR2 FQGNSA. The CDR3 nucleotides read TGTGCCAGCAGCTCCACGGACTTTCAGCCCCAGCATTTT. Translating it yields CASSSTDFQPQHF.

There are many counts of this clonotype. The chain has TRBV4-2 and TRBJ2-1, with TRBD2 identical over 7 bases. The V and J ends lost 2 bases and 5 bases, in that order; junction bases with no gene match: 6. The CDR3 spans 15 residues. Germline V lookup: CDR1 LGHNA, CDR2 YNFKEQ. For the CDR3, the DNA is TGTGCCAGCAGCCAAACTAGCGTCCGGGACAATGAGCAGTTCTTC. Its translation is CASSQTSVRDNEQFF.

This clonotype was seen a few times. This chain uses TRBV3-1 with TRBJ2-3; TRBD2 is a possible D gene (5 bases). The CDR3 totals 15 residues. Trimming cost V 3 bases and J 7 bases, with 17 bases left between them. Germline V gives CDR1 LGHDT, CDR2 YNNKEL (reference sequence). The CDR3 protein is CASSQDFFEVNTQYF. The CDR3 DNA reads as TGTGCCAGCAGCCAGGACTTTTTTGAGGTGAATACGCAGTATTTT.

This chain connects TRBV28 to TRBJ1-5; D is ambiguous. Germline CDR1 MDHEN, CDR2 SYDVKM. Trimming took 7 bases from V and 4 from J, leaving 8 bases between them. CDR3 length equals 12 residues. CDR3 sequence reads: CASTNPNQPQHF. The DNA for the CDR3 is TGTGCCAGCACCAACCCAAATCAGCCCCAGCATTTT.

The chain couples TRBV5-6 to TRBJ2-3; tentatively, D is TRBD1 (6 bases). CDR3 length: 15 amino acids. The germline gives CDR1 SGHDT, CDR2 YYEEEE. Trimming shortened V by 4 bases and J by 0 bases, and 12 bases separated the two germline ends. The CDR3 spells CASSEGTPSTDTQYF. The CDR3, as DNA: TGTGCCAGCAGCGAGGGGACACCTAGCACAGATACGCAGTATTTT. Filled out from reference TRBV5-6 and TRBJ2-3, the complete variable domain reads DAGVTQSPTHLIKTRGQQVTLRCSPKSGHDTVSWYQQALGQGPQFIFQYYEEEERQRGNFPDRFSGHQFPNYSSELNVNALLLGDSALYLCASSEGTPSTDTQYFGPGTRLTVL.

The chain links TRBV10-3 to TRBJ1-1; 7 nucleotides agree with TRBD1. CDR1 and CDR2 from the germline V gene are ENHRY and SYGVKD. This CDR3 has 16 residues. V dropped 2 bases and J dropped 2; count of bases not matched to a gene: 8. The CDR3 reads CAISEPNRGLNTEAFF. CDR3 nucleotide sequence: TGTGCCATCAGTGAGCCAAACAGGGGATTAAACACTGAAGCTTTCTTT.

Details on this clonotype: This may be a read error, as it is one base from a much larger clone. This chain connects TRBV9 to TRBJ1-1; TRBD1 might be the D (6 bases). Germline-derived CDR1 and CDR2 are SGDLS and YYNGEE. The CDR3 consists of 13 residues. DNA for the CDR3: TGTGCCCGCAGCTCTGAGGGGGGCACTGAAGCTTTCTTT. Protein product: CARSSEGGTEAFF.

The chain is built from TRBV20-1 and TRBJ1-1; no firm D call. The CDR3 is 11 residues long. Per the germline V gene, CDR1 is DFQATT and CDR2 is SNEGSKA (reference sequence). V dropped 0 bases and J dropped 4 bases, with 3 bases sitting between them. The CDR3 DNA sequence: TGCAGTGCTAGAGAAACCACTGAAGCTTTCTTT. As protein: CSARETTEAFF.

This clonotype was seen only a few times. The J gene is TRBJ1-2, the V gene TRBV6-5; 11 nucleotides line up with TRBD1. CDR3 size: 15 residues. In germline, CDR1 is MNHEY, CDR2 SVGAGI. The J segment lost 3 bases and the V segment lost 9 bases, leaving 9 bases of the junction unmatched. The DNA for the CDR3 is TGTGCCAGTCACAGGACAGGGGGCATTGACTATGGCTACACCTTC. Amino acids: CASHRTGGIDYGYTF.

The chain has TRBV28 and TRBJ1-4; 10 bases map to TRBD1. V shed 5 bases and J 6 bases; nucleotides not matched to a gene: 9. The CDR3 consists of 16 residues. Germline values: CDR1 MDHEN, CDR2 SYDVKM. The CDR3, as DNA: TGTGCCAGCAGTCCCGCCGGGACAGGGGACGATGAAAAACTGTTTTTT. Its translation: CASSPAGTGDDEKLFF.

The chain is built from TRBV19 and TRBJ1-5, with 7 bases identical to TRBD1. Trimming cost V 3 bases and J 6 bases; bases outside gene matches: 5. CDR1 and CDR2 (germline): LNHDA, SQIVND (reference sequence). The CDR3 extends over 14 amino acids. The CDR3 DNA reads as TGTGCCAGTAGTATGAGGGGGCGCGGTCAGCCCCAGCATTTT. Protein sequence: CASSMRGRGQPQHF. The full variable domain, with the rest looked up from reference TRBV19 and TRBJ1-5, is DGGITQSPKYLFRKEGQNVTLSCEQNLNHDAMYWYRQDPGQGLRLIYYSQIVNDFQKGDIAEGYSVSREKKESFPLTVTSAQKNPTAFYLCASSMRGRGQPQHFGDGTRLSIL.

The rearrangement links TRBV20-1 to TRBJ2-1, with 9 positions matching TRBD1. CDR3 length equals 17 residues. V dropped 6 bases and J dropped 8; count of bases not matched to a gene: 20. The V gene's germline CDR1 is DFQATT and CDR2 SNEGSKA (reference sequence). CDR3 bases: TGCAGTGCCCCCTTAGGCAACAGGGGGCCGAGGTTGGATGAGCAGTTCTTC. Its protein is CSAPLGNRGPRLDEQFF.

The chain carries TRBV29-1 and TRBJ2-5, with D uncertain. CDR1 is SQVTM and CDR2 is ANQGSEA in the germline V gene. This CDR3 contains 16 residues. V shed 8 bases and J shed 5 bases, with 27 bases lying between them. The CDR3 DNA reads as TGCAGCCCAAGTTTTACCTTTGTTCGGCTTGGGGAGACCCAGTACTTC. Its translation: CSPSFTFVRLGETQYF.

This clonotype was observed a handful of times. This chain links TRBV2 with TRBJ1-2; the match to TRBD1 covers 8 bases. Germline CDR1 reads SNHLY; CDR2 reads FYNNEI. This CDR3 comprises 16 residues. With 8 bases clipped from V and 3 bases from J, the junction kept 14 bases outside the gene matches. DNA for the CDR3: TGTGCCAGCTGTGGACAGGGCCCTTACGAGGACTATGGCTACACCTTC. Amino acids: CASCGQGPYEDYGYTF.

To note about this clonotype: The junction does not match germline at one end; this may be a read error. The J gene is TRBJ2-3, the V gene TRBV27; TRBD1 matches 9 bases. Germline values: CDR1 MNHEY, CDR2 SMNVEV (reference sequence). This CDR3 spans 16 amino acids. DNA for the CDR3: TGTGCCGGCAGTTCCCCAAGGACAGGGGTGTCAGATACGCAGTATTTT. This sequence encodes CAGSSPRTGVSDTQYF.

This chain links TRBV6-2 or TRBV6-3 with TRBJ2-5; perhaps TRBD1 as D (6 bases). The CDR3 loop spans 16 amino acids. Germline CDR1 MNHEY, CDR2 SVGEGT. Trimming shortened V by 2 bases and J by 6 bases, and 19 bases separated the two germline ends. CDR3 coding DNA: TGTGCCAGCAGTTACCCCCGGAAGGAGAGGGGGAAGACCCAGTACTTC. It translates to CASSYPRKERGKTQYF.

This clonotype was detected once. V gene TRBV20-1 combines with J gene TRBJ1-1; 7 nucleotides agree with TRBD1. CDR3 length equals 14 residues. V trimming: 6 bases; J trimming: 1 base; junction bases outside the gene matches: 8. The germline V gene has CDR1 DFQATT and CDR2 SNEGSKA (reference sequence). The CDR3 here is CSARAGGRNTEAFF. CDR3 coding DNA: TGCAGTGCGAGGGCAGGGGGAAGGAACACTGAAGCTTTCTTT.

V and J are TRBV5-1 and TRBJ2-3, with 10 bases identical to TRBD1. With V trimmed by 0 bases and J by 5 bases, 12 bases remained unmatched. The CDR3 has 18 residues. Germline loops: CDR1 SGHRS, CDR2 YFSETQ. The CDR3 DNA sequence: TGCGCCAGCAGCTTGGCCTTTACCGGGGACAGGGGAAGAGATACGCAGTATTTT. Amino acid sequence: CASSLAFTGDRGRDTQYF. Complete variable domain (other parts from reference TRBV5-1 and TRBJ2-3): KAGVTQTPRYLIKTRGQQVTLSCSPISGHRSVSWYQQTPGQGLQFLFEYFSETQRNKGNFPGRFSGRQFSNSRSEMNVSTLELGDSALYLCASSLAFTGDRGRDTQYFGPGTRLTVL.

This chain joins TRBV19 and TRBJ1-1, with 10 bases aligning to TRBD1. Germline V gene sequence: CDR1 LNHDA, CDR2 SQIVND (reference sequence). J was trimmed by 7 bases and V by 7 bases; bases with no gene match: 3. The length of the CDR3 is 12 residues. CDR3 protein: CASKGQGREAFF. The CDR3 DNA reads TGTGCCAGTAAGGGACAGGGGCGTGAAGCTTTCTTT.

For this clonotype: The junction differs from germline at one of its ends, possibly a read error. J is TRBJ1-6 and V is TRBV6-5; no clear D. CDR1 and CDR2 from the germline V gene are MNHEY and SVGAGI. The CDR3 has 13 residues. The CDR3 protein is CSSSPKMDSPLHF. CDR3 nucleotide sequence: TGTTCCAGCAGTCCCAAGATGGATTCACCCCTCCACTTT.

The V call is TRBV7-6, the J call TRBJ2-7; D perhaps matches TRBD1 (5 bases). The DNA matches TRBJ2-5 better at its end, which makes the J call doubtful. The CDR3 extends over 14 amino acids. Germline V gene data show CDR1 as SGHVS and CDR2 as FNYEAQ. The CDR3 sequence: CASRGLGPKETQYF. The CDR3 DNA is TGTGCCAGCAGGGGGCTTGGCCCCAAAGAGACCCAGTACTTC.